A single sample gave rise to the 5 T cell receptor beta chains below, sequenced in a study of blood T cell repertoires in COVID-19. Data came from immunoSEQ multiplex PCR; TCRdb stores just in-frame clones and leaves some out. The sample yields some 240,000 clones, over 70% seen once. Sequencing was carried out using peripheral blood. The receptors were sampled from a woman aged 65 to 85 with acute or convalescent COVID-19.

The CDR3 sequence is CASSQGPGQGRLDQPQHF. The CDR3 DNA follows: TGTGCCAGCAGCCAAGGACCGGGACAGGGAAGGTTAGATCAGCCCCAGCATTTT. The chain employs TRBV3-1 (or the pseudogene TRBV3-2) and TRBJ1-5; TRBD1 matches 9 bases. Trimming at V came to 1 base and at J to 5 bases, leaving 12 bases not matched to a gene. Germline V gene data show CDR1 as LGHDT and CDR2 as YNNKEL (reference sequence). The CDR3 is made up of 18 amino acids.

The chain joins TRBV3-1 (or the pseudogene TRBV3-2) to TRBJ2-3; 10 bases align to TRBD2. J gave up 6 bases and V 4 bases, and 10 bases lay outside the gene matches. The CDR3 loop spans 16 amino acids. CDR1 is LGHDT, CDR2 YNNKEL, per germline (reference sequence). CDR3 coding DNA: TGTGCCAGCAGCCCCGGGAGACTAGCGGGTGGTGATACGCAGTATTTT. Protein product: CASSPGRLAGGDTQYF.

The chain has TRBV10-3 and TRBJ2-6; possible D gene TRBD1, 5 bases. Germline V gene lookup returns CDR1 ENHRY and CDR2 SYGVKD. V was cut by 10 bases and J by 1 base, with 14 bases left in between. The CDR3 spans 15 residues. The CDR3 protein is CATPAGLSGANVLTF. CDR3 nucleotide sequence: TGTGCCACCCCCGCAGGGTTATCTGGGGCCAACGTCCTGACTTTC.

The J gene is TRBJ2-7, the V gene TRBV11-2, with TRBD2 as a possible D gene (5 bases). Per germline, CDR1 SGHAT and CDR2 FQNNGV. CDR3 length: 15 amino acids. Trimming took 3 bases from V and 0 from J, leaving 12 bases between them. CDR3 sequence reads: CASSLPPGSSYEQYV. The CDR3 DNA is TGTGCCAGCAGCTTGCCCCCTGGGAGCTCCTACGAGCAGTACGTC.

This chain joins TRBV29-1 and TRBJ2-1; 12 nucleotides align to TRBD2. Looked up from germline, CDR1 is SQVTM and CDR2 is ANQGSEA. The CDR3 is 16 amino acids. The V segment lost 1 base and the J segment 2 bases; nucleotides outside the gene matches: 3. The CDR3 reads CSVEGLAGETYNEQFF. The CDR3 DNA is TGCAGCGTTGAAGGACTAGCGGGGGAAACCTACAATGAGCAGTTCTTC.